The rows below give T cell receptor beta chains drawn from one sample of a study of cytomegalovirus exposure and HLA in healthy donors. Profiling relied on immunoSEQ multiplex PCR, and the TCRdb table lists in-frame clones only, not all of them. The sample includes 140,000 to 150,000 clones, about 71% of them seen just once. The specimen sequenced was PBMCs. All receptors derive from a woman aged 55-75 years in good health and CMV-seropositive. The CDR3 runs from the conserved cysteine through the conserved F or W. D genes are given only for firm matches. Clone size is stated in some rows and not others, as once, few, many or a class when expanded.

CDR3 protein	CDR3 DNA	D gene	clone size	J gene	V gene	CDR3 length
CASSLVGTGGNEQYF	TGCGCCAGCAGCTTGGTAGGGACAGGGGGCAACGAGCAGTACTTC	TRBD1	NA	TRBJ2-7	TRBV5-1	15
CASSGGTRNTEAFF	TGTGCCAGCAGTGGTGGGACACGGAACACTGAAGCTTTCTTT	NA	once	TRBJ1-1	TRBV6-1	14
CASSFAQGEWNTEAFF	TGCGCCAGCAGCTTCGCGCAGGGGGAATGGAACACTGAAGCTTTCTTT	TRBD1	NA	TRBJ1-1	TRBV5-1	16
CASSPDINRGYTF	TGCGCCAGCAGCCCCGACATAAATCGGGGCTACACCTTC	NA	NA	TRBJ1-2	TRBV4-1	13
CASSLAGKGPYEQYF	TGTGCCAGCAGTTTAGCCGGAAAGGGGCCTTACGAGCAGTACTTC	NA	NA	TRBJ2-7	TRBV27	15
CASSGSGGETQYF	TGTGCCAGCAGTGGTAGCGGGGGAGAGACCCAGTACTTC	TRBD2	NA	TRBJ2-5	TRBV10-3	13
CASSLESVNYEQYF	TGTGCCAGCAGCTTAGAGTCCGTTAACTACGAGCAGTACTTC	NA	few	TRBJ2-7	TRBV11-2	14
CASSLGTGYSSYEQYF	TGTGCCAGCAGCTTAGGAACAGGGTATTCCTCCTACGAGCAGTACTTC	NA	NA	TRBJ2-7	TRBV11-2	16
CASSQGTGGNYGYTF	TGCGCCAGCAGCCAAGGGACAGGGGGTAACTATGGCTACACCTTC	TRBD1	NA	TRBJ1-2	TRBV4-1	15
CAWKPRGNEQFF	TGTGCCTGGAAGCCCCGCGGCAATGAGCAGTTCTTC	NA	NA	TRBJ2-1	TRBV30	12
CASSPPSGTGYEKLFF	TGCGCCAGCAGCCCACCATCCGGGACAGGGTATGAAAAACTGTTTTTT	TRBD1	few	TRBJ1-4	TRBV5-1	16
CASTRTGLNTEAFF	TGTGCCAGCACTAGGACAGGACTGAACACTGAAGCTTTCTTT	TRBD1	NA	TRBJ1-1	TRBV27	14
CAISEQGAGNQPQHF	TGTGCCATCAGTGAACAGGGAGCTGGCAATCAGCCCCAGCATTTT	NA	NA	TRBJ1-5	TRBV10-3	15
CASSSIGTPNTEAFF	TGTGCCAGCAGTTCGATCGGGACACCGAACACTGAAGCTTTCTTT	NA	NA	TRBJ1-1	TRBV27	15